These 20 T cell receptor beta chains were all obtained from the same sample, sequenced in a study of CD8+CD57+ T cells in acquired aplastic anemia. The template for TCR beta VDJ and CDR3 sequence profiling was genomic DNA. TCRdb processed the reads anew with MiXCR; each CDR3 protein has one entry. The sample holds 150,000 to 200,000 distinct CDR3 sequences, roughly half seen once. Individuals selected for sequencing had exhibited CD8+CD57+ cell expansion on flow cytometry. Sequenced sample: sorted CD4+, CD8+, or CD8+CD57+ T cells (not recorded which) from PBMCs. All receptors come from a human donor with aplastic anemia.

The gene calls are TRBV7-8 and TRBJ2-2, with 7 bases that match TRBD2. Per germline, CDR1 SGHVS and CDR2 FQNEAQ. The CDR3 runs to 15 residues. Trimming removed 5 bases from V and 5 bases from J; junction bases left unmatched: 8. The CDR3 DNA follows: TGTGCCAGCAGCCGGACTAGTGCCACAACCGGGGAGCTGTTTTTT. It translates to CASSRTSATTGELFF.

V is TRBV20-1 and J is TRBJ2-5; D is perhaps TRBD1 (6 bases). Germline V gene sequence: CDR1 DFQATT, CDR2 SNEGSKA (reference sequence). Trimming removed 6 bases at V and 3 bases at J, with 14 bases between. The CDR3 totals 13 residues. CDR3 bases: TGCAGTGCCGCCGGGACAAATAAAGAGACCCAGTACTTC. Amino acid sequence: CSAAGTNKETQYF.

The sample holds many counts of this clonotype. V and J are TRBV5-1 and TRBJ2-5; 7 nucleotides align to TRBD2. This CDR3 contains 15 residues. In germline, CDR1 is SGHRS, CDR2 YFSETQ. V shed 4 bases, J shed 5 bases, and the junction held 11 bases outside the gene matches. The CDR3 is CASSVGAGTMETQYF. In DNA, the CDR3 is TGCGCCAGCAGCGTGGGAGCGGGAACCATGGAGACCCAGTACTTC.

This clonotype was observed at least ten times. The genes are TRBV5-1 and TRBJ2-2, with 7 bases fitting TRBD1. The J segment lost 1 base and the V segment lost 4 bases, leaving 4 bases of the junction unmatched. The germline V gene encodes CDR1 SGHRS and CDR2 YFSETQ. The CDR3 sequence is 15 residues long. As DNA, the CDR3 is TGCGCCAGCAGCGAGGGGGCAGTGAACACCGGGGAGCTGTTTTTT. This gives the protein CASSEGAVNTGELFF.

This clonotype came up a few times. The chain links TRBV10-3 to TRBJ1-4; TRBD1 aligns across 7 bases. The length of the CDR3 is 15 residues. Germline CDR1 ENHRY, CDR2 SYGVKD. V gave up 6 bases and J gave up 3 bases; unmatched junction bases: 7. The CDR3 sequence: CAISPTGTANEKLFF. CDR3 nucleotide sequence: TGTGCCATCAGCCCGACCGGGACAGCTAATGAAAAACTGTTTTTT.

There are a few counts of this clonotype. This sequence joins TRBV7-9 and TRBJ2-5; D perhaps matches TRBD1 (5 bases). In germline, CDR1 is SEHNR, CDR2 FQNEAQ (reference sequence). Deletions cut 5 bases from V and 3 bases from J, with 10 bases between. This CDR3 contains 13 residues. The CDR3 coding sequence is TGTGCCAGCAGCCCCGACAGAAAAGAGACCCAGTACTTC. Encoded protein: CASSPDRKETQYF.

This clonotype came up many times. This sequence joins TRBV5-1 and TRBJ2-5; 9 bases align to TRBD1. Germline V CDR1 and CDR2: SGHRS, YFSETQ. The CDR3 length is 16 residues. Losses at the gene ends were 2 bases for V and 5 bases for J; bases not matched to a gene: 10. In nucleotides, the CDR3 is TGCGCCAGCAGCTTTGGTTGGACAGGGGATGGGGAGACCCAGTACTTC. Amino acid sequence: CASSFGWTGDGETQYF.

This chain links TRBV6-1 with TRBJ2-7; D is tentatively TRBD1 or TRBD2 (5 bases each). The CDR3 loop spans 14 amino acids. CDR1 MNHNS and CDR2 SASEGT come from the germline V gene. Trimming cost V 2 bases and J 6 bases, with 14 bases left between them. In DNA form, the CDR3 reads TGTGCCAGCAGTGAACAGGGAGATCTCCGCGAGCAGTACTTC. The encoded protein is CASSEQGDLREQYF.

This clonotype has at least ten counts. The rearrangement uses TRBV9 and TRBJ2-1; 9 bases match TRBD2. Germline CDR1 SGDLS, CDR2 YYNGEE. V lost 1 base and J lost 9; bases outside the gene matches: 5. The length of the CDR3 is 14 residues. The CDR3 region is CASSVKREVGEQFF. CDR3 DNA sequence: TGTGCCAGCAGCGTAAAGCGGGAGGTAGGTGAGCAGTTCTTC.

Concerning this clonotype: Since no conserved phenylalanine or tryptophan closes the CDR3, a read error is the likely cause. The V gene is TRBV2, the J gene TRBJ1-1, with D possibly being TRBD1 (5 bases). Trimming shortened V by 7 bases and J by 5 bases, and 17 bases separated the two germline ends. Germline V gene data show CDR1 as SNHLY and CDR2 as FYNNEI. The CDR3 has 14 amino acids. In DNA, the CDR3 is TGTGCCAGCACCATCGACAGAACGGGTACTGAAGCTTTCCTT. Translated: CASTIDRTGTEAFL.

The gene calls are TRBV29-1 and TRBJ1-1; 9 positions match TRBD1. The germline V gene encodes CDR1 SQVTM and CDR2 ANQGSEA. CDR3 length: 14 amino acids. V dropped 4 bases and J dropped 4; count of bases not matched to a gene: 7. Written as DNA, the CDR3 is TGCAGCGTTGCGGGACAGGGTTCGAGCACTGAAGCTTTCTTT. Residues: CSVAGQGSSTEAFF.

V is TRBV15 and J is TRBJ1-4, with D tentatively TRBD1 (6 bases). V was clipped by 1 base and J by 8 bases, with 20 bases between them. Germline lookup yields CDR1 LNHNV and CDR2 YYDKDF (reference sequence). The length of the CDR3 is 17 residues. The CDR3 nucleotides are TGTGCCACCAGCAGAGTTCTTAGTGTGGTAGGACAGGAAAAACTGTTTTTT. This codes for CATSRVLSVVGQEKLFF. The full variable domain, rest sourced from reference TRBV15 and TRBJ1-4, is DAMVIQNPRYQVTQFGKPVTLSCSQTLNHNVMYWYQQKSSQAPKLLFHYYDKDFNNEADTPDNFQSRRPNTSFCFLDIRSPGLGDTAMYLCATSRVLSVVGQEKLFFGSGTQLSVL.

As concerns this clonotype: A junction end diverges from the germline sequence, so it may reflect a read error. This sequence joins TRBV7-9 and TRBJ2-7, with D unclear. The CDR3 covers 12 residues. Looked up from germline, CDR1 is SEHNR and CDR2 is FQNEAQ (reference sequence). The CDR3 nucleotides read TGTACCAGCAGCCCTAACTCCTACGAGCAGTACTTC. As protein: CTSSPNSYEQYF. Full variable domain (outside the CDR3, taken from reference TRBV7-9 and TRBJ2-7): DTGVSQNPRHKITKRGQNVTFRCDPISEHNRLYWYRQTLGQGPEFLTYFQNEAQLEKSRLLSDRFSAERPKGSFSTLEIQRTEQGDSAMYLCTSSPNSYEQYFGPGTRLTVT.

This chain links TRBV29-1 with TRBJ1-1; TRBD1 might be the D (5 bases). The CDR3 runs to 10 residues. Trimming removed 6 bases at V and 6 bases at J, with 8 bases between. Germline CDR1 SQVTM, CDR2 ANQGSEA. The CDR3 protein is CSVIGAEAFF. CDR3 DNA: TGCAGCGTAATAGGGGCTGAAGCTTTCTTT.

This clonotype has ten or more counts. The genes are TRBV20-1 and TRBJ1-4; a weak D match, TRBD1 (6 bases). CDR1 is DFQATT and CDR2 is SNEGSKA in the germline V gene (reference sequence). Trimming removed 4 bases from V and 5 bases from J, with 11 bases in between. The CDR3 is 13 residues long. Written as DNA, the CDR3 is TGCAGTGCTACCGGGGGCCTAAATGAAAAACTGTTTTTT. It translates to CSATGGLNEKLFF.

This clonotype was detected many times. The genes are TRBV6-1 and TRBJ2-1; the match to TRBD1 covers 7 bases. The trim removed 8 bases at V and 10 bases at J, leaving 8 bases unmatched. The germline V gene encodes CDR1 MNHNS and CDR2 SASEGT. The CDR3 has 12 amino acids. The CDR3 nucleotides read TGTGCCAGCGGAGACAGGGCGGAGGAGCAGTTCTTC. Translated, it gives CASGDRAEEQFF.

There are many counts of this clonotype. The CDR3 protein is CASSLGSRLTNEQFF. CDR3 coding DNA: TGTGCCAGCAGCTTAGGTTCGCGGCTTACTAATGAGCAGTTCTTC. The chain links TRBV7-8 to TRBJ2-1; D not certain. Germline assignment: CDR1 SGHVS and CDR2 FQNEAQ. The CDR3 consists of 15 residues. Trimming cost V 1 base and J 7 bases, with 14 bases left between them.

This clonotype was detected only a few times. The CDR3: CSVEDRGLLDTQYF. The CDR3 nucleotides read TGCAGCGTTGAGGACAGGGGGCTGTTAGATACGCAGTATTTT. This chain uses TRBV29-1 with TRBJ2-3, with 11 bases matching TRBD1. This CDR3 spans 14 amino acids. Germline lookup yields CDR1 SQVTM and CDR2 ANQGSEA. Trimming at V came to 3 bases and at J to 5 bases, leaving 4 bases not matched to a gene.

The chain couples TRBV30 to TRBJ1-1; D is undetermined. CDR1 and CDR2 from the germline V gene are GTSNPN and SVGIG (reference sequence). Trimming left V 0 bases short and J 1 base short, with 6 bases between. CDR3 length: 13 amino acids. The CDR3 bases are TGTGCCTGGAGTGTACAGAGGAACACTGAAGCTTTCTTT. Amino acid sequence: CAWSVQRNTEAFF.

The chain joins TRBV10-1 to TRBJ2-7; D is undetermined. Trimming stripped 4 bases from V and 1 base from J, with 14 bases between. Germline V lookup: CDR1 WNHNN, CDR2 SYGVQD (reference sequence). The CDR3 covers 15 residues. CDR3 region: CASSGPRRRSYEQYF. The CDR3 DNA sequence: TGCGCCAGCAGTGGCCCCCGCAGGCGTTCCTACGAGCAGTACTTC.